Listed here is a single TCR beta chain. The length of the CDR3 is 15 residues. The V end lost 0 bases, the J end lost 5 bases, and 13 bases lay between the germline ends. The germline CDR1 and CDR2 sequences are ENHRY and SYGVKD. The authors sequenced TCR beta from blood CD8+ and CD4+ T cells. Controls matched for age and sex were healthy donors. This entry belongs to a study of CD8 T cells in Susac syndrome. cDNA came from approximately 0.5 to 1 ug RNA primed by random hexamers. An immunoSEQ multiplex PCR amplified TCR beta CDR3 over 54 Vbeta and 13 Jbeta. A single record per CDR3 protein comes from TCRdb applying MiXCR to the immunoSEQ multiplex PCR reads. This sample has some 90,000 distinct CDR3 sequences, with about 93% found just once.

Sequenced sample: CD8+ T cells from PBMCs. The clonotype was recovered from a human donor in good health. The V and J genes are TRBV10-3 and TRBJ1-2; D may be TRBD1 (5 bases). CDR3 in DNA: TGTGCCATCAGTGAGTCGGAGGGGCGCGGATATGGCTACACCTTC. Translating it yields CAISESEGRGYGYTF.